The T cell receptor beta chain described here comes from a study of CD8 T cells in Susac syndrome. Sequencing of TCR beta was performed on blood CD8+ T cells and on blood CD4+ T cells. While CD8+ and CD4+ T cells were isolated negatively, TEMRA cells were enriched by FACS. With random hexamers, 0.5 to 1 ug RNA was reverse transcribed. The amplification used immunoSEQ multiplex PCR on TCR beta CDR3; it spanned 54 Vbeta and 13 Jbeta. MiXCR, applied by TCRdb to the immunoSEQ multiplex PCR reads, yields one record per CDR3 protein. The sample shows 160,000 or so distinct CDR3 sequences, roughly 94% of them seen only once. The CDR3 loop spans 14 amino acids. In germline, CDR1 is SQVTM, CDR2 ANQGSEA. Trimming cost V 4 bases and J 4 bases; bases outside gene matches: 9.

The TCR was taken from a human donor with multiple sclerosis. The sample comprised CD4+ T cells from PBMCs. The rearrangement links TRBV29-1 to TRBJ2-5; 7 positions match TRBD2. CDR3: CSVGPQGGGETQYF. CDR3 sequence (DNA): TGCAGCGTTGGCCCCCAGGGCGGGGGAGAGACCCAGTACTTC.